The rows below give T cell receptor beta chains drawn from one sample of a study of OX40 agonist ivuxolimab in advanced cancers. The data were produced by immunoSEQ multiplex PCR, yet TCRdb's version contains in-frame clones alone and is incomplete. Among about 98,000 clones, roughly nine tenths were seen once, and the ten largest hold 0.7% to 0.95%. The sample here was CD4+ or CD8+ T cells sorted from blood, taken in a trial of the OX40 agonist ivuxolimab. The source is an adult with an advanced solid tumor such as melanoma, head and neck, liver or kidney cancer. CDR3s include the opening cysteine and the closing phenylalanine or tryptophan. D genes are given only for firm matches. The size entry is marked missing in some rows and otherwise reads once, few, many or a size class.

j_gene: TRBJ1-5; d_gene: .; v_gene: TRBV7-2; abundance: .; CDR3aa: CASSLEVAQPQHF; CDR3nt: TGTGCCAGCAGCTTAGAGGTGGCTCAGCCCCAGCATTTT
j_gene: TRBJ2-7; d_gene: TRBD1; v_gene: TRBV6-5; abundance: .; CDR3aa: CASSRQGIYEQYF; CDR3nt: TGTGCCAGCAGTAGACAGGGGATTTACGAGCAGTACTTC
j_gene: TRBJ2-3; d_gene: .; v_gene: TRBV7-2; abundance: .; CDR3aa: CASSLGGPSTDTQYF; CDR3nt: TGTGCCAGCAGCTTGGGCGGCCCTAGCACAGATACGCAGTATTTT
j_gene: TRBJ2-1; d_gene: .; v_gene: TRBV29-1; abundance: few; CDR3aa: CSGSKEYNEQFF; CDR3nt: TGCAGCGGGAGTAAAGAATACAATGAGCAGTTCTTC
j_gene: TRBJ2-5; d_gene: TRBD1; v_gene: TRBV7-7; abundance: .; CDR3aa: CASSFNRGPQETQYF; CDR3nt: TGTGCCAGCAGCTTTAACAGGGGGCCCCAAGAGACCCAGTACTTC
j_gene: TRBJ2-5; d_gene: .; v_gene: TRBV5-1; abundance: .; CDR3aa: CASSLQETQYF; CDR3nt: TGCGCCAGCAGCCTTCAAGAGACCCAGTACTTC
j_gene: TRBJ2-1; d_gene: TRBD2; v_gene: TRBV7-2; abundance: .; CDR3aa: CASSWTPPGSGRNEQFF; CDR3nt: TGTGCCAGCAGCTGGACTCCCCCTGGGAGCGGGAGAAATGAGCAGTTCTTC
j_gene: TRBJ1-2; d_gene: TRBD1; v_gene: TRBV27; abundance: .; CDR3aa: CASSSGTGINYGYTF; CDR3nt: TGTGCCAGCAGTTCAGGGACAGGGATAAACTATGGCTACACCTTC
j_gene: TRBJ1-1; d_gene: .; v_gene: TRBV5-1; abundance: once; CDR3aa: CASSLGPANTEAFF; CDR3nt: TGCGCCAGCAGCTTGGGCCCGGCGAACACTGAAGCTTTCTTT
j_gene: TRBJ2-1; d_gene: .; v_gene: TRBV28; abundance: .; CDR3aa: CASSFGGRDEQFF; CDR3nt: TGTGCCAGCAGTTTTGGGGGAAGGGATGAGCAGTTCTTC